Each of the 27 T cell receptor beta chains below was sequenced from the same sample in a study of T cell responses to AZD1222 COVID-19 vaccine. Produced via immunoSEQ multiplex PCR; TCRdb's table is partial and in-frame only. In the table there are 110,000 or so clones, roughly 86% of which are singletons. Sequences were derived from peripheral blood, sampled on day 0 of AZD1222 vaccination. These receptors came from an adult in good health.

This chain joins TRBV7-3 and TRBJ2-1, with 7 bases fitting TRBD1. Germline CDR1 is SGHTA and CDR2 is FQGTGA. This CDR3 spans 15 amino acids. The V gene end was trimmed by 4 bases and the J gene end by 4 bases; junction bases not matched to a gene: 7. The CDR3 reads CASSSQGLEYNEQFF. DNA for the CDR3: TGTGCCAGCAGCTCACAGGGGCTTGAGTACAATGAGCAGTTCTTC. Complete variable domain (other parts from reference TRBV7-3 and TRBJ2-1): GAGVSQTPSNKVTEKGKYVELRCDPISGHTALYWYRQSLGQGPEFLIYFQGTGAADDSGLPNDRFFAVRPEGSVSTLKIQRTERGDSAVYLCASSSQGLEYNEQFFGPGTRLTVL.

The chain employs TRBV28 and TRBJ2-2, with D uncertain. The CDR3 consists of 14 residues. The ends were cut back, 5 bases at V and 4 bases at J, with 11 bases in the middle. Germline CDR1 MDHEN, CDR2 SYDVKM. For the CDR3, the DNA is TGTGCCAGCAGTCCCTCCGGAATCACCGGGGAGCTGTTTTTT. Its protein is CASSPSGITGELFF.

The chain is built from TRBV5-1 and TRBJ1-5; 8 nucleotides line up with TRBD1. The CDR3 length is 15 residues. After removal of 7 bases from V and 3 bases from J, the junction contained 9 bases not matched to a gene. CDR1 SGHRS and CDR2 YFSETQ come from the germline V gene. CDR3 sequence reads: CASREGTGVNQPQHF. In DNA, the CDR3 is TGCGCCAGCCGGGAGGGGACAGGAGTCAATCAGCCCCAGCATTTT.

This clone was seen only once. The chain couples TRBV28 to TRBJ2-7, with 9 positions matching TRBD1. V shed 6 bases, J shed 3 bases, and the junction held 3 bases outside the gene matches. The V gene's germline CDR1 is MDHEN and CDR2 SYDVKM. The length of the CDR3 is 13 residues. The CDR3 protein is CASRPGQGYEQYF. The CDR3 DNA reads as TGTGCCAGCAGGCCGGGACAGGGCTACGAGCAGTACTTC.

The rearrangement joins TRBV20-1 to TRBJ2-2; TRBD2 is a possible D gene (5 bases). This CDR3 has 21 amino acids. CDR1 and CDR2 from the germline V gene are DFQATT and SNEGSKA (reference sequence). V was clipped by 3 bases and J by 7 bases, with 36 bases between them. CDR3 nucleotide sequence: TGCAGTGCTAGTCCCTACCCCACGGGGAGTCAGCCCTCCCCCCTAGTCGGGGAGCTGTTTTTT. Amino acid sequence: CSASPYPTGSQPSPLVGELFF.

V is TRBV9 and J is TRBJ2-7; D unclear. The V and J ends lost 0 bases and 3 bases respectively, with 13 bases between them. CDR3 length: 15 amino acids. The germline V gene has CDR1 SGDLS and CDR2 YYNGEE. The CDR3 region has the DNA TGTGCCAGCAGCGTAGGATCCAGAACAGTCTACGAGCAGTACTTC. Its translation: CASSVGSRTVYEQYF.

The chain combines TRBV19 with TRBJ2-1; 10 bases are shared with TRBD2. This CDR3 is built from 17 residues. V lost 5 bases, J lost 4 bases, and 11 bases stayed unmatched. Per germline, CDR1 LNHDA and CDR2 SQIVND (reference sequence). The CDR3 sequence: CASSPRGAGGLYNEQFF. The CDR3 region has the DNA TGTGCCAGTAGTCCCAGGGGAGCGGGGGGGCTTTACAATGAGCAGTTCTTC.

This CDR3 is CSVDGVRETSGQYPPFNNEQFF. CDR3 sequence (DNA): TGCAGCGTTGATGGAGTGCGGGAGACTAGCGGACAGTATCCCCCTTTCAACAATGAGCAGTTCTTC. The chain links TRBV29-1 to TRBJ2-1; 9 bases agree with TRBD2. Germline-derived CDR1 and CDR2 are SQVTM and ANQGSEA. This CDR3 comprises 22 residues. Trimming took 3 bases from V and 5 from J; bases not matched to a gene: 29.

This clone was recorded once. The chain is built from TRBV2 and TRBJ2-5, with D maybe TRBD1 (6 bases). The CDR3 consists of 13 residues. V was pared by 1 base and J by 7 bases, with 10 bases between. Germline V CDR1 and CDR2: SNHLY, FYNNEI. The CDR3 protein is CASSEGRGATQYF. CDR3 nucleotides: TGTGCCAGCAGTGAAGGCAGGGGTGCGACCCAGTACTTC.

The rearrangement joins TRBV28 to TRBJ1-1; 7 bases align to TRBD1. The CDR3 contains 14 residues. From germline, CDR1 is MDHEN and CDR2 SYDVKM. V lost 6 bases to trimming and J lost 1 base; unmatched junction nucleotides: 5. As DNA, the CDR3 is TGTGCCAGCAGCGGGGGACAGCAGAACACTGAAGCTTTCTTT. It codes for CASSGGQQNTEAFF. Full variable domain (rest looked up from reference TRBV28 and TRBJ1-1): DVKVTQSSRYLVKRTGEKVFLECVQDMDHENMFWYRQDPGLGLRLIYFSYDVKMKEKGDIPEGYSVSREKKERFSLILESASTNQTSMYLCASSGGQQNTEAFFGQGTRLTVV.

Only a few counts were recorded for this clone. The chain is built from TRBV6-5 and TRBJ2-7; tentatively, D is TRBD2 (5 bases). Trimming stripped 8 bases from V and 0 bases from J, with 11 bases between. The CDR3 covers 13 residues. Germline values: CDR1 MNHEY, CDR2 SVGAGI. CDR3 region: CASVKSGSYEQYF. CDR3 nucleotide sequence: TGTGCCAGCGTCAAAAGCGGCTCCTACGAGCAGTACTTC.

This chain joins TRBV15 and TRBJ1-3; D not resolved. V was shortened by 0 bases and J by 1 base, with 7 bases between the two germline ends. The CDR3 extends over 15 amino acids. Germline V gene lookup returns CDR1 LNHNV and CDR2 YYDKDF (reference sequence). The CDR3 loop reads CATSRDKGSGNTIYF. CDR3 bases: TGTGCCACCAGCAGAGATAAGGGATCTGGAAACACCATATATTTT. Variable domain in full (rest from reference TRBV15 and TRBJ1-3): DAMVIQNPRYQVTQFGKPVTLSCSQTLNHNVMYWYQQKSSQAPKLLFHYYDKDFNNEADTPDNFQSRRPNTSFCFLDIRSPGLGDTAMYLCATSRDKGSGNTIYFGEGSWLTVV.

The rearrangement uses TRBV2 and TRBJ2-3, with 9 bases aligning to TRBD2. The ends lost 0 bases at V and 2 bases at J; junction bases unmatched: 6. CDR3 length: 17 residues. The V gene's germline CDR1 is SNHLY and CDR2 FYNNEI. This chain's CDR3 is CASSEAKTSGYTDTQYF. The CDR3 coding sequence is TGTGCCAGCAGTGAAGCAAAGACTAGCGGATACACAGATACGCAGTATTTT.

The chain combines TRBV7-8 with TRBJ1-5; no firm D call. V shed 1 base and J shed 0 bases, with 7 bases lying between them. Looked up from germline, CDR1 is SGHVS and CDR2 is FQNEAQ. The CDR3 length is 15 residues. For the CDR3, the DNA is TGTGCCAGCAGCTTAGAGGACTATAGCAATCAGCCCCAGCATTTT. This sequence encodes CASSLEDYSNQPQHF.

The chain has TRBV2 and TRBJ1-5, with TRBD1 as a possible D gene (5 bases). The CDR3 consists of 15 residues. V was pared by 2 bases and J by 4 bases, with 12 bases between. Germline V gene sequence: CDR1 SNHLY, CDR2 FYNNEI. CDR3 nucleotide sequence: TGTGCCAGCAGTGAAATGGGAGGGGATAATCAGCCCCAGCATTTT. Its translation: CASSEMGGDNQPQHF.

The sample holds a few counts of this clone. V gene TRBV2 combines with J gene TRBJ1-1, with unresolved D. CDR3 length: 13 amino acids. V was trimmed by 5 bases and J by 2 bases, leaving 9 bases between them. The V gene's germline CDR1 is SNHLY and CDR2 FYNNEI. This CDR3 reads CASSTHRNTEAFF. The DNA of the CDR3 is TGTGCCAGCAGTACCCACAGAAACACTGAAGCTTTCTTT.

Only a few counts were recorded for this clone. The V and J genes are TRBV5-3 and TRBJ2-7; 7 bases align to TRBD2. TRBV5-3 is flagged as an ORF with uncertain function. This CDR3 is built from 15 residues. V lost 7 bases, J lost 3 bases, and 13 bases stayed unmatched. The CDR3 bases are TGTGCCAGATACGGAGGAATGCGGGGGTTCTACGAGCAGTACTTC. It translates to CARYGGMRGFYEQYF.

J is TRBJ1-5 and V is TRBV7-2, with D hard to call. The CDR3 runs to 12 residues. CDR1 and CDR2 (germline): SGHTA, FQGNSA. Trimming removed 2 bases at V and 5 bases at J, with 4 bases between. CDR3 amino acids: CASSLHYQPQHF. The CDR3 DNA reads TGTGCCAGCAGCTTACACTATCAGCCCCAGCATTTT.

The rearrangement joins TRBV25-1 to TRBJ1-1, with TRBD1 as a possible D gene (5 bases). Germline V lookup: CDR1 MGHDK, CDR2 SYGVNS. Deletions cut 5 bases from V and 1 base from J, with 5 bases between. There are 12 residues in the CDR3. The CDR3 reads CASSRGNTEAFF. The CDR3 DNA sequence: TGTGCCAGCAGTAGGGGGAACACTGAAGCTTTCTTT.

The table lists this clone with a few counts. The chain employs TRBV4-2 and TRBJ2-6, with TRBD2 as a possible D gene (5 bases). This CDR3 comprises 18 residues. Between the trimmed V and J ends, which lost 0 bases and 0 bases, there was a span of 12 bases. CDR1 LGHNA and CDR2 YNFKEQ come from the germline V gene. CDR3 DNA: TGTGCCAGCAGCCAAGAGCTAGCTTCGCGCTCTGGGGCCAACGTCCTGACTTTC. This translates into CASSQELASRSGANVLTF.

J is TRBJ1-3 and V is TRBV30; D is ambiguous. Germline V gene lookup returns CDR1 GTSNPN and CDR2 SVGIG (reference sequence). The V and J ends lost 1 base and 4 bases respectively, with 11 bases between them. There are 14 residues in the CDR3. The CDR3 region has the DNA TGTGCCTGGAGTGGTGGGCCGAAGGGAAACACCATATATTTT. Its translation: CAWSGGPKGNTIYF.

The J gene is TRBJ1-2, the V gene TRBV7-3; 10 nucleotides agree with TRBD1. Unmatched junction bases numbered 11, after V lost 3 bases and J lost 7 bases. Germline V gene data show CDR1 as SGHTA and CDR2 as FQGTGA. The CDR3 is made up of 16 amino acids. The CDR3 DNA reads TGTGCCAGCAGCTTGGGCCGGACGACAGGGGGCGGTGGCTACACCTTC. This translates into CASSLGRTTGGGGYTF.

This clone is a singleton in its sample. J is TRBJ1-1 and V is TRBV24-1, with D uncertain. This CDR3 has 15 residues. Germline CDR1 KGHDR, CDR2 SFDVKD. V gave up 4 bases and J gave up 0 bases, with 11 bases separating them. CDR3 protein: CATSDYGRVNTEAFF. CDR3 DNA: TGTGCCACCAGTGACTATGGACGGGTGAACACTGAAGCTTTCTTT.

The V gene is TRBV4-1, the J gene TRBJ2-5; possibly TRBD1 for D (7 bases). The CDR3 sequence is 14 residues long. Germline values: CDR1 MGHRA, CDR2 YSYEKL. Trimming shortened V by 1 base and J by 7 bases, and 13 bases separated the two germline ends. Here the CDR3 reads CASSQVGGGGTQYF. In DNA form, the CDR3 reads TGCGCCAGCAGCCAAGTTGGAGGGGGCGGGACCCAGTACTTC.

This clone was recorded only once. The chain joins TRBV1 to TRBJ2-5; the table's TRBD2 call for D was not verified on the DNA. TRBV1 is a documented pseudogene. The CDR3 consists of 17 residues. The CDR3 spells CTSSPLKGWGVQETQYF. CDR3 bases: TGCACCAGCAGCCCCCTAAAAGGGTGGGGGGTCCAAGAGACCCAGTACTTC.

The chain has TRBV24-1 and TRBJ2-2; a possible D gene is TRBD1 (6 bases). The CDR3 totals 16 residues. The germline V gene has CDR1 KGHDR and CDR2 SFDVKD. Trimming left V 1 base short and J 7 bases short, with 15 bases between. This CDR3 reads CATSDLGGRLNGELFF. The CDR3 DNA sequence: TGTGCCACCAGTGATTTAGGGGGTCGGCTCAACGGGGAGCTGTTTTTT.

The chain employs TRBV29-1 and TRBJ2-7; D is uncertain. V lost 1 base, J lost 5 bases, and 9 bases lay in between. The CDR3 consists of 12 residues. Germline CDR1 SQVTM, CDR2 ANQGSEA. CDR3 amino acids: CSVEGNGDEQYF. CDR3 nucleotides: TGCAGCGTTGAAGGTAACGGAGACGAGCAGTACTTC.